This T cell receptor (beta chain) was observed in a study of shared T cell receptors in the human thymus. Sequencing used immunoSEQ multiplex PCR; TCRdb keeps in-frame clones, though not all of them. The table lists 700,000 or so clones, approximately 83% of them singletons. The junction had 7 bases not matched to a gene; V was cut back by 5 bases and J by 4 bases. The CDR3 has 15 amino acids. Looked up from germline, CDR1 is PRHDT and CDR2 is FYEKMQ (reference sequence). These data are also associated with another study on human thymus T cells. As that report states: Those donating were healthy Finnish infants in corrective surgery for congenital heart defects. Related reports documented highly overlapping thymic repertoires among unrelated individuals.

The TCR originated in a girl under three years old with a congenital heart defect. The sample was thymocytes. The chain recombines TRBV13 with TRBJ2-3, with 9 positions matching TRBD1. The CDR3 DNA reads TGTGCCAGCAGCGCCGGGACAGGGAGCGCAGATACGCAGTATTTT. Its translation: CASSAGTGSADTQYF.